These 15 T cell receptor beta chains were all obtained from the same sample, sequenced in a study of shared clonotypes between healthy human individuals. TCRdb keeps only in-frame clones here, not all; method: immunoSEQ multiplex PCR. The sample lists about 460,000 clones; roughly 80% were seen once. The sequencing sample was made of PBMCs. Receptors were obtained from a woman in her thirties or forties in good health. Some clones in this sample may be carry-over from other donors' samples.

A word on this clone: This may stem from a read error, because a much larger clone lies one nucleotide away. The sample holds other DNA sequences that translate to the same CDR3. The genes are TRBV30 and TRBJ1-1; TRBD1 might be the D (6 bases). This CDR3 is 13 amino acids long. CDR1 and CDR2 (germline): GTSNPN, SVGIG (reference sequence). The CDR3 is CAWAGQSNTEAFF. The CDR3 coding sequence is TGTGCCTGGGCCGGACAGTCGAACACTGAGGCTTTCTTT.

V is TRBV19 and J is TRBJ2-3; D may be TRBD1 (5 bases). V was cut by 10 bases and J by 4 bases, with 18 bases left in between. Germline V gene lookup returns CDR1 LNHDA and CDR2 SQIVND (reference sequence). This CDR3 spans 14 amino acids. This CDR3 is CATAQKGMSDTQYF. The CDR3 nucleotides read TGTGCCACCGCACAAAAGGGGATGTCAGATACGCAGTATTTT.

This chain's CDR3 is CASSTSQGAPYNEQFF. The CDR3 region has the DNA TGTGCCAGCAGCACCTCGCAGGGGGCGCCCTACAATGAGCAGTTCTTC. The genes are TRBV7-3 and TRBJ2-1, with TRBD1 matching 8 bases. V was clipped by 5 bases and J by 2 bases; unmatched bases: 8. Germline V lookup: CDR1 SGHTA, CDR2 FQGTGA. The CDR3 contains 16 residues.

The V and J genes are TRBV9 and TRBJ1-3; D is undetermined. CDR1 and CDR2 (germline): SGDLS, YYNGEE. The CDR3 totals 15 residues. The V and J ends lost 0 bases and 0 bases respectively, with 7 bases between them. The CDR3 region has the DNA TGTGCCAGCAGCGTAGACCAACTCTCTGGAAACACCATATATTTT. Amino acid sequence: CASSVDQLSGNTIYF.

The chain is built from TRBV6-5 and TRBJ2-1; D might be TRBD2 (6 bases). Germline V gene data show CDR1 as MNHEY and CDR2 as SVGAGI. CDR3 length: 13 amino acids. V dropped 6 bases and J dropped 3 bases, with 9 bases sitting between them. The CDR3 region has the DNA TGTGCCAGCAGAGGTAGCGGCTACAATGAGCAGTTCTTC. Encoded protein: CASRGSGYNEQFF.

The chain employs TRBV7-2 and TRBJ2-1, with unresolved D. CDR1 and CDR2 (germline): SGHTA, FQGNSA. Between the trimmed V and J ends, which lost 5 bases and 4 bases, there was a span of 12 bases. The CDR3 has 14 residues. Here the CDR3 DNA reads TGTGCCAGCAGCCTAAGCCGACCTTACAATGAGCAGTTCTTC. It translates to CASSLSRPYNEQFF.

V gene TRBV18 combines with J gene TRBJ1-2; D remains unclear. The V and J ends lost 3 bases and 6 bases respectively, with 11 bases between them. This CDR3 contains 13 residues. Germline V gives CDR1 KGHSH, CDR2 LQKENI. CDR3: CASSPREGDGYTF. The DNA for the CDR3 is TGTGCCAGCTCACCGAGGGAGGGAGATGGCTACACCTTC.

The chain uses TRBV19 and TRBJ2-5, with D unresolved. Per germline, CDR1 LNHDA and CDR2 SQIVND (reference sequence). The CDR3 runs 11 residues. Trimming took 11 bases from V and 4 from J, leaving 11 bases between them. The CDR3 is CAVGKTETQYF. CDR3 nucleotide sequence: TGTGCCGTGGGAAAGACAGAGACCCAGTACTTC.

The chain is built from TRBV30 and TRBJ2-7; D uncertain. The germline V and J ends were trimmed by 4 bases and 5 bases, with 12 bases remaining between them. The germline gives CDR1 GTSNPN, CDR2 SVGIG (reference sequence). This CDR3 comprises 12 residues. This chain's CDR3 is CAWNVGFHEQYF. The CDR3 DNA sequence: TGTGCCTGGAATGTGGGGTTCCACGAGCAGTACTTC.

The table lists this clone with a count of one. This chain connects TRBV6-5 to TRBJ2-2; weak D call: TRBD1 (5 bases). The CDR3 is made up of 14 amino acids. Germline V gives CDR1 MNHEY, CDR2 SVGAGI. V shed 5 bases and J shed 4 bases, with 11 bases lying between them. The DNA of the CDR3 is TGTGCCAGCAGTAAGCAGACAGTCACCGGGGAGCTGTTTTTT. Its translation is CASSKQTVTGELFF.

The chain has TRBV2 and TRBJ1-5, with a possible D match to TRBD1 (6 bases). The CDR3 spans 15 residues. V was shortened by 1 base and J by 2 bases, with 9 bases between the two germline ends. Per the germline V gene, CDR1 is SNHLY and CDR2 is FYNNEI. The CDR3 DNA reads as TGTGCCAGCAGTGAAGGCCCAGGGGGCAATCAGCCCCAGCATTTT. It is translated as CASSEGPGGNQPQHF.

This clone appeared a single time. A single base separates this from a much larger clone, so it may be a read error. The chain carries TRBV6-1 and TRBJ1-2; D gene ambiguous. V was pared by 1 base and J by 4 bases, with 10 bases between. The CDR3 extends over 14 amino acids. Germline loops: CDR1 MNHNS, CDR2 SASEGT. In DNA, the CDR3 is TGTGCCAGCAGTGAAGGGTGCAGTTCCTATGGCTACACCTTC. This translates into CASSEGCSSYGYTF.

The DNA of the CDR3 is TGTGCCAGCAGCGTAGAGGGAAGGGCTGAAGCTTTCTTT. Amino acid sequence: CASSVEGRAEAFF. This sequence joins TRBV9 and TRBJ1-1; no clear D. Per germline, CDR1 SGDLS and CDR2 YYNGEE. The V and J ends lost 0 bases and 6 bases respectively, with 9 bases between them. The CDR3 consists of 13 residues.

Only a few counts were recorded for this clone. The rearrangement uses TRBV7-9 and TRBJ1-1; possible D gene TRBD1, 6 bases. Per germline, CDR1 SEHNR and CDR2 FQNEAQ (reference sequence). The CDR3 contains 12 residues. Trimming removed 4 bases at V and 9 bases at J, with 12 bases between. CDR3 nucleotides: TGTGCCAGCAGCTACACAGGGAACCAAGCTTTCTTT. Encoded protein: CASSYTGNQAFF.

The chain is built from TRBV6-1 and TRBJ2-1; D remains unclear. Trimming took 7 bases from V and 0 from J, leaving 7 bases between them. There are 13 residues in the CDR3. The V gene's germline CDR1 is MNHNS and CDR2 SASEGT. In nucleotides, the CDR3 is TGTGCCAGCATCCGGGCCTCCTACAATGAGCAGTTCTTC. This codes for CASIRASYNEQFF.